This entry describes one T cell receptor beta chain. Antigen specificity is unknown. Every donor provided one blood sample measuring approximately 2.5 ml. Eight separate reactions per sample yielded the cDNA. TCRdb reprocessed the 5' RACE reads and reports one entry per CDR3 protein, with no DNA. This sample contains 110,000 to 150,000 distinct CDR3 sequences. This specimen belongs to a study of monozygotic twins with inflammatory bowel disease. Germline CDR1 and CDR2: KGHDR and SFDVKD. The CDR3 totals 13 residues. Study findings and constraints: Using the inverse Simpson index, IBD patients had lower TCRbeta diversity than healthy co-twins.

This TCR came from a human donor with ulcerative colitis or Crohn's disease, or a healthy co-twin of an affected twin (not recorded which). The chain couples TRBV24-1 to TRBJ2-2. The source material was blood. CDR3 loop: CATSDSSRGELFF.